The 10 T cell receptor beta chains below were found in one sample sequenced in a study of blood T cell repertoires in COVID-19. Here immunoSEQ multiplex PCR was the method, and the copy in TCRdb shows in-frame clones only, minus some. The sample lists about 200,000 clones, 75% to 90% occurring once. The material sequenced was PBMCs or T cells enriched from blood (not recorded which). The receptors derive from a man aged 25 to 40 who had recovered from COVID-19.

The CDR3 sequence is CSVEFSSEQYF. Here the CDR3 DNA reads TGCAGCGTTGAATTTAGCAGCGAGCAGTACTTC. The rearrangement links TRBV29-1 to TRBJ2-7; D ambiguous. CDR3 length: 11 residues. Trimming took off 2 bases at V and 6 bases at J, with 8 bases between the two ends. Germline lookup yields CDR1 SQVTM and CDR2 ANQGSEA.

The V and J genes are TRBV7-9 and TRBJ1-1; tentatively, D is TRBD1 (6 bases). CDR3 length: 13 residues. Germline V gene data show CDR1 as SEHNR and CDR2 as FQNEAQ (reference sequence). The ends were cut back, 7 bases at V and 3 bases at J, with 12 bases in the middle. This CDR3 is CASTKQGYTEAFF. DNA of the CDR3: TGTGCCAGCACTAAACAGGGTTACACTGAAGCTTTCTTT.

This rearrangement joins TRBV7-4 to TRBJ2-5, with D perhaps TRBD2 (5 bases). Looked up from germline, CDR1 is SGHVT and CDR2 is SQSDAQ. The V and J ends lost 3 bases and 6 bases respectively, with 17 bases between them. This CDR3 is 15 amino acids long. CDR3 region: CASSFGGSLLKTQYF. The CDR3 DNA reads as TGTGCCAGCAGCTTCGGTGGGAGTCTTTTGAAGACCCAGTACTTC.

The chain recombines TRBV27 with TRBJ2-1; D is unresolved. The CDR3 consists of 17 residues. Trimming stripped 5 bases from V and 0 bases from J, with 17 bases between. Germline V gives CDR1 MNHEY, CDR2 SMNVEV (reference sequence). The CDR3 protein is CASSPLAVLSSYNEQFF. The CDR3 coding sequence is TGTGCCAGCAGTCCTCTGGCGGTGTTAAGCTCCTACAATGAGCAGTTCTTC.

In its sample, this clone was seen once. CDR3: CASTSTGGGSPLHF. As DNA, the CDR3 is TGTGCCAGTACGTCGACAGGGGGAGGTTCACCCCTCCACTTT. V gene TRBV19 combines with J gene TRBJ1-6, with 9 bases that match TRBD1. The CDR3 loop spans 14 amino acids. V shed 7 bases and J 9 bases; nucleotides not matched to a gene: 7. Germline V lookup: CDR1 LNHDA, CDR2 SQIVND (reference sequence).

The V and J genes are TRBV24-1 and TRBJ2-1, with TRBD2 identical over 7 bases. Germline-derived CDR1 and CDR2 are KGHDR and SFDVKD. With V trimmed by 5 bases and J by 3 bases, 3 bases remained unmatched. This CDR3 region has 14 residues. The CDR3 is CATSVGLDYNEQFF. The DNA for the CDR3 is TGTGCCACCAGTGTCGGACTAGACTACAATGAGCAGTTCTTC.

The CDR3 coding sequence is TGTGCCAGCAGCTTGCCAGGGTCCTCTGGAAACACCATATATTTT. Its protein product is CASSLPGSSGNTIYF. The chain is built from TRBV5-5 and TRBJ1-3; a possible D gene is TRBD1 (5 bases). The germline V gene encodes CDR1 SGHKS and CDR2 YYEKEE (reference sequence). The CDR3 length is 15 residues. V lost 1 base, J lost 0 bases, and 8 bases lay in between.

This clone was picked up a small number of times. V gene TRBV7-2 combines with J gene TRBJ1-4, with D possibly being TRBD1 (6 bases). The CDR3 spans 13 residues. The V gene's germline CDR1 is SGHTA and CDR2 FQGNSA. With 8 bases removed from V and 1 base from J, the gap between germline ends came to 8 bases. The DNA of the CDR3 is TGTGCCAGCGCACAGGGAACTAATGAAAAACTGTTTTTT. It codes for CASAQGTNEKLFF.

This rearrangement joins TRBV19 to TRBJ1-5; no reliable D call. CDR1 is LNHDA and CDR2 is SQIVND in the germline V gene (reference sequence). The CDR3 is 14 residues long. Trimming pared 3 bases from V and 1 base from J, leaving 7 bases between. CDR3 sequence reads: CASSMFESNQPQHF. DNA for the CDR3: TGTGCCAGTAGTATGTTCGAGAGCAATCAGCCCCAGCATTTT.

This clone came up a few times. The rearrangement uses TRBV2 and TRBJ2-3, with unresolved D. Trimming left V 3 bases short and J 1 base short, with 8 bases between. Per the germline V gene, CDR1 is SNHLY and CDR2 is FYNNEI. There are 14 residues in the CDR3. The CDR3 loop reads CASSEATRTDTQYF. The CDR3 coding sequence is TGTGCCAGCAGTGAGGCCACCCGCACAGATACGCAGTATTTT.